Sequencing of this TCR beta chain was carried out in a study of yellow fever vaccine responses in identical twins. Study findings and constraints: Twins showed a vaccine T cell response that reportedly seemed partly convergent, partly personalized.

MiXCR was run by TCRdb on the RT-PCR reads, yielding one entry per CDR3 protein. The sample includes over a thousand distinct CDR3 sequences, around 83% of them seen just once. With respect to this clonotype: The antigen is unknown.

Germline CDR1 SGHRS, CDR2 YFSETQ. With 0 bases removed from V and 2 bases from J, the gap between germline ends came to 8 bases. This CDR3 has 14 residues. V usage is TRBV5-1 and J usage is TRBJ1-2, with D perhaps matching TRBD1 (5 bases). The TCR originated in a woman aged 18-30 years who received the yellow fever vaccine. The specimen comprised T cells from blood (PBMCs), unsorted or a sorted subset (not recorded which), sampled before or after yellow fever vaccination (not recorded which). The CDR3 here is CASSLDRLNYGYTF. The CDR3 bases are TGCGCCAGCAGCTTGGACAGGCTGAACTATGGCTACACCTTC.